This record concerns one TCR beta chain sequence. Its target is not known. Together with a sample-barcoded 5' primer, a J-beta primer mix was included in a second PCR lasting roughly 6 to 12 cycles. CDR3-containing paired-end reads numbering at least 2.5 million came from each sample. MiXCR was run by TCRdb on the 5' RACE reads, yielding one entry per CDR3 protein. The data show hundreds of thousands of distinct CDR3 sequences, with roughly a quarter seen just once and over 25% held by the top ten. This CDR3 region has 18 residues. Germline V gene data show CDR1 as LGHNA and CDR2 as YSLEER. Trimming took 6 bases from V and 8 from J; bases not matched to a gene: 20. The sample comes from a study of blood T cells in healthy people across ages. Findings and limits, study-wide: Compared with aged donors, long-lived donors showed fewer expanded clones, suggesting selection.

Every sample had a minimum of 6 million PBMCs isolated. This TCR was sampled from a woman between 65 and 79 years old in good health. The sequenced sample was blood. This sequence joins TRBV4-3 and TRBJ2-1, with 9 bases aligning to TRBD2. CDR3 loop: CASRETGLAGEGWYEQFF. DNA for the CDR3: TGCGCCAGCAGGGAAACGGGACTAGCAGGTGAGGGCTGGTATGAGCAGTTCTTC.